This T cell receptor beta chain appears in the sequencing data of a study of identical twins. Germline-derived CDR1 and CDR2 are SGHRS and YFSETQ. Trimming stripped 4 bases from V and 2 bases from J, with 15 bases between. This CDR3 is 15 amino acids long. TCRdb re-called the 5' RACE reads through MiXCR, storing one row per CDR3 protein. The table has 500,000 to 550,000 distinct CDR3 sequences, about 20% seen once. Overall study findings and caveats: In cord blood, abundant beta clonotypes had fewer insertions; memory showed no trend. Beta out-of-frame sequences showed weaker excess twin sharing.

This clonotype was recorded a few times. Antigen: not known. This same sample was also part of a study on T cells expressing NK-cell markers. This second study notes: In several experiments, sorting was confined to alpha-beta TCR T cells through use of an anti-gamma-delta TCR antibody. About 1.0-7.5% of CD8+ T cells in 6 or 7 donors belonged to dominant NKG2C+ clonotypes.

Specimen: CD4+ T cells sorted from blood. The gene calls are TRBV5-1 and TRBJ1-1, with a weak D call TRBD1 (6 bases). This clonotype was obtained from a woman younger than 35 in good health. CDR3 DNA: TGCGCCAGCAGCCTGGGACAAATTATCAACACTGAAGCTTTCTTT. Translation gives CASSLGQIINTEAFF.